This T cell receptor beta chain was sequenced for a study of early T cells in non-severe SARS-CoV-2 infection. The ends lost 0 bases at V and 0 bases at J; junction bases unmatched: 4. The CDR3 has 17 residues. CDR1 is SEHNR and CDR2 is FQNEAQ in the germline V gene (reference sequence). Using its own MiXCR run on the 5' RACE reads, TCRdb lists one record per CDR3 protein. Of about 86,000 distinct CDR3 sequences listed, approximately 14% were seen once; the top ten hold roughly 7.2%. The gene calls are TRBV7-9 and TRBJ2-1; 8 bases line up with TRBD2. The TCR originated in an adult who was a healthcare worker with PCR-confirmed SARS-CoV-2 infection or an uninfected control (not recorded which). The specimen sequenced was whole blood. The CDR3 loop is CASSLAFSGSSYNEQFF. CDR3 bases: TGTGCCAGCAGCTTAGCGTTCAGCGGGAGCTCCTACAATGAGCAGTTCTTC.